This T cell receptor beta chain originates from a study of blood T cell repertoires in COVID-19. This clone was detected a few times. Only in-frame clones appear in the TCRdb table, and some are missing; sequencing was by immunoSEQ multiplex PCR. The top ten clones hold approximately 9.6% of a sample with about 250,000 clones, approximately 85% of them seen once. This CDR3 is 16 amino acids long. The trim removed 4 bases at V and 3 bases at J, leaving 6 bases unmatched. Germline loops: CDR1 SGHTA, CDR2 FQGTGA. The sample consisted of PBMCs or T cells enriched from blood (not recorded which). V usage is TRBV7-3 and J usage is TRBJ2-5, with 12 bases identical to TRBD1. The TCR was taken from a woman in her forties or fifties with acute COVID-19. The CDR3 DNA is TGTGCCAGCAGCTCTGGGACAGGGGGCTTAGAAGAGACCCAGTACTTC. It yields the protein CASSSGTGGLEETQYF. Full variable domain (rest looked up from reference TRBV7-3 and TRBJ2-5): GAGVSQTPSNKVTEKGKYVELRCDPISGHTALYWYRQSLGQGPEFLIYFQGTGAADDSGLPNDRFFAVRPEGSVSTLKIQRTERGDSAVYLCASSSGTGGLEETQYFGPGTRLLVL.